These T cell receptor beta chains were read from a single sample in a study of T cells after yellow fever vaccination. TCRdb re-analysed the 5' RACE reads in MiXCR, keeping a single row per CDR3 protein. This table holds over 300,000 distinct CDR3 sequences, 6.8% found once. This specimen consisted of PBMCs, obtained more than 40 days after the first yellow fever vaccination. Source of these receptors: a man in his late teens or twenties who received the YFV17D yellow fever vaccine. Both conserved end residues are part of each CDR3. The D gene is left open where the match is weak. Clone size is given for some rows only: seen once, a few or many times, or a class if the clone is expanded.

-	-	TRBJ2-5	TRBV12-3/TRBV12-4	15	CASSPPQQGGETQYF	TGTGCCAGCAGTCCGCCCCAACAGGGGGGGGAGACCCAGTACTTC
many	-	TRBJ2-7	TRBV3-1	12	CASSQGGYEQYF	TGTGCCAGCAGCCAAGGGGGCTACGAGCAGTACTTC
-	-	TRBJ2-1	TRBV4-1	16	CASRARTTSSGNEQFF	TGCGCCAGCAGAGCCCGGACCACAAGCTCCGGGAATGAGCAGTTCTTC
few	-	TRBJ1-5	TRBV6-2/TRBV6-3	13	CASSDQVLEPQHF	TGTGCCAGCAGCGATCAGGTTTTGGAGCCCCAGCATTTT
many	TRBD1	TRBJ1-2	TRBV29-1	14	CSVYPLGQGYGYTF	TGCAGCGTTTACCCTCTAGGACAGGGGTATGGCTACACCTTC
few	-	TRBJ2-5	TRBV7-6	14	CASSFKGQQETQYF	TGTGCCAGCAGCTTTAAAGGACAGCAAGAGACCCAGTACTTC
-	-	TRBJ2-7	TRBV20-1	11	CSAGAYYEQYF	TGCAGTGCCGGGGCTTACTACGAGCAGTACTTC
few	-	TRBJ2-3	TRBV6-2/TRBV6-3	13	CASSSPGVDTQYF	TGTGCCAGCAGTTCCCCAGGGGTGGATACGCAGTATTTT
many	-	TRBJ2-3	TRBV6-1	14	CASSERDSEDTQYF	TGTGCCAGCAGTGAACGGGACTCCGAAGATACGCAGTATTTT
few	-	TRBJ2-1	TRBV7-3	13	CASSLSDGNEQFF	TGTGCCAGCAGCTTATCAGACGGGAATGAGCAGTTCTTC
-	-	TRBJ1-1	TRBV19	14	CASTAGSWNTEAFF	TGTGCCAGTACGGCAGGTTCCTGGAACACTGAAGCTTTCTTT
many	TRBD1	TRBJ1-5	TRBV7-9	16	CASSPQGGGSNQPQHF	TGTGCCAGCAGCCCTCAGGGGGGTGGAAGCAATCAGCCCCAGCATTTT
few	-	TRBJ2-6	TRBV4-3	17	CASSQDGRRSGANVLTF	TGCGCCAGCAGCCAAGATGGGCGACGCTCTGGGGCCAACGTCCTGACTTTC
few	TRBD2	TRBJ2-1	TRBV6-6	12	CASSYDGGEQFF	TGTGCCAGCAGTTACGACGGGGGGGAGCAGTTCTTC
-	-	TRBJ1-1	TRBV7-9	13	CASSLSGGGEAFF	TGTGCCAGCAGCTTATCGGGCGGAGGTGAAGCTTTCTTT
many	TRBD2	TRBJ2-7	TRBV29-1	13	CSVWDGGAYEQYF	TGCAGCGTTTGGGACGGGGGGGCGTACGAGCAGTACTTC